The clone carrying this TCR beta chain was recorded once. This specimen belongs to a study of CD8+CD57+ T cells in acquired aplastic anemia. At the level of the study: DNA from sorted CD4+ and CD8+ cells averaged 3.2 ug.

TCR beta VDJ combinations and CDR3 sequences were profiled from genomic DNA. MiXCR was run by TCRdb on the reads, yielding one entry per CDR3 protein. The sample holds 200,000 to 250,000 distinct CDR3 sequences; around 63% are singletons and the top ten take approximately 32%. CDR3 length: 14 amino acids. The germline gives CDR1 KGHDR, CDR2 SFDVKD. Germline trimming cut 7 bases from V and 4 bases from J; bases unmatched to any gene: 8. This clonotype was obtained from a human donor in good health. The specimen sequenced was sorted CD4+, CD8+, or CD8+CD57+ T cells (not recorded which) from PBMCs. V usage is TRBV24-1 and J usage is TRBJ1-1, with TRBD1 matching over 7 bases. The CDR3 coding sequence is TGTGCCACCAGGACGACAGGGCCGAGCACTGAAGCTTTCTTT. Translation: CATRTTGPSTEAFF.